The 21 T cell receptor beta chains listed next were all sequenced from one sample in a study of T cells in Graves' hyperthyroidism and ophthalmopathy. The source material, RNA transcripts, was used to amplify TCR beta CDR3 regions. The HTBI primer set drove a first-round RT-PCR of the TCR CDR3. One entry per CDR3 protein, called by TCRdb with MiXCR from the multiplex PCR reads. Here the sample spans under 300,000 distinct CDR3 sequences, less than 30% being singletons. The sequenced material came from blood. These receptor sequences come from a man aged 35 to 55 with Graves' hyperthyroidism that later progressed to Graves' ophthalmopathy.

The genes are TRBV6-5 and TRBJ2-2; 11 bases agree with TRBD1. Germline CDR1 is MNHEY and CDR2 is SVGAGI. The J segment lost 6 bases and the V segment lost 4 bases, leaving 10 bases of the junction unmatched. The CDR3 runs to 17 residues. CDR3 in amino acids: CASSSPGQGGYAGELFF. The CDR3 bases are TGTGCCAGCAGTTCACCGGGACAGGGGGGCTACGCCGGGGAGCTGTTTTTT.

This clonotype was counted ten times or more. The chain recombines TRBV6-5 with TRBJ2-2; D call uncertain. Germline V CDR1 and CDR2: MNHEY, SVGAGI. V dropped 6 bases and J dropped 4 bases, with 9 bases sitting between them. The CDR3 has 13 amino acids. The CDR3 is CASRSGPTGELFF. The CDR3 DNA follows: TGTGCCAGCAGATCCGGTCCCACCGGGGAGCTGTTTTTT.

The genes are TRBV28 and TRBJ2-1; 10 positions agree with TRBD2. Germline V gene sequence: CDR1 MDHEN, CDR2 SYDVKM. The CDR3 extends over 21 amino acids. V was pared by 3 bases and J by 1 base, with 18 bases of the junction left unmatched. The CDR3 loop is CASSLGPRTLAGVWSYNEQFF. CDR3 DNA: TGTGCCAGCAGTTTGGGTCCCCGGACTCTAGCGGGAGTCTGGTCCTACAATGAGCAGTTCTTC.

This clonotype has at least ten counts. The chain joins TRBV20-1 to TRBJ2-7; 10 positions agree with TRBD2. The germline gives CDR1 DFQATT, CDR2 SNEGSKA (reference sequence). J lost 5 bases, V lost 5 bases, and 15 bases had no gene match. The CDR3 loop spans 16 amino acids. The CDR3 loop reads CSAPSPRLAGVHEQYF. DNA for the CDR3: TGCAGTGCTCCAAGCCCGAGGCTAGCGGGAGTCCACGAGCAGTACTTC.

This clonotype was recorded a few times. J is TRBJ2-1 and V is TRBV28; D unresolved. CDR3 length: 13 amino acids. In germline, CDR1 is MDHEN, CDR2 SYDVKM. Trimming left V 1 base short and J 3 bases short, with 4 bases between. The CDR3 here is CASSLSDYNEQFF. CDR3 DNA: TGTGCCAGCAGTTTATCGGACTACAATGAGCAGTTCTTC.

This clonotype was counted ten times or more. The chain has TRBV20-1 and TRBJ1-2; D uncertain. Trimming shortened V by 3 bases and J by 6 bases, and 5 bases separated the two germline ends. The CDR3 totals 10 residues. Germline assignment: CDR1 DFQATT and CDR2 SNEGSKA (reference sequence). The CDR3 region is CSASSNGYTF. CDR3 in DNA: TGCAGTGCTAGTAGTAATGGCTACACCTTC.

This clonotype was observed many times. The rearrangement joins TRBV6-1 to TRBJ1-5; D might be TRBD1 (5 bases). CDR3 length: 13 amino acids. The germline V gene encodes CDR1 MNHNS and CDR2 SASEGT. Trimming shortened V by 6 bases and J by 0 bases, and 6 bases separated the two germline ends. CDR3 sequence: CASRDNSNQPQHF. The DNA of the CDR3 is TGTGCCAGCAGGGACAATAGCAATCAGCCCCAGCATTTT.

The chain combines TRBV28 with TRBJ1-5; TRBD1 is a possible D gene (6 bases). V shed 2 bases and J shed 7 bases, with 15 bases lying between them. The germline V gene has CDR1 MDHEN and CDR2 SYDVKM. There are 15 residues in the CDR3. The CDR3 DNA sequence: TGTGCCAGCAGTTTAGCGGGGGGCGCCGGACAGCCCCAGCATTTT. Translated, it gives CASSLAGGAGQPQHF.

In this sample, this clonotype turned up many times. The gene calls are TRBV9 and TRBJ2-7; D is undetermined. CDR1 and CDR2 from the germline V gene are SGDLS and YYNGEE. The CDR3 loop spans 13 amino acids. The V and J ends lost 5 bases and 6 bases respectively, with 15 bases between them. The CDR3 bases are TGTGCCAGCAGTAACGGAGTCCCGGGCGAGCAGTACTTC. This codes for CASSNGVPGEQYF.

This clonotype was seen many times. The CDR3 coding sequence is TGTGCCAGCAGCTTATTCGGGACTAGCGGAAACACCGGGGAGCTGTTTTTT. As protein: CASSLFGTSGNTGELFF. The V call is TRBV11-2, the J call TRBJ2-2; the match to TRBD2 covers 11 bases. Germline CDR1 reads SGHAT; CDR2 reads FQNNGV. The CDR3 is 17 residues long. With V trimmed by 2 bases and J by 2 bases, 4 bases remained unmatched.

A single count supports this clonotype. The rearrangement joins TRBV27 to TRBJ2-7; D is undetermined. There are 16 residues in the CDR3. Germline assignment: CDR1 MNHEY and CDR2 SMNVEV (reference sequence). Trimming stripped 5 bases from V and 3 bases from J, with 20 bases between. CDR3 protein: CASSVASPGPGYEQYF. As DNA, the CDR3 is TGTGCCAGCAGTGTCGCATCACCGGGCCCTGGCTACGAGCAGTACTTC.

The genes are TRBV14 and TRBJ2-2; TRBD1 matches at 7 bases. The CDR3 runs to 12 residues. J gave up 12 bases and V 1 base, and 2 bases lay outside the gene matches. CDR1 is SGHDN, CDR2 FVKESK, per germline. This chain's CDR3 is CASSQGQGKLFF. In nucleotides, the CDR3 is TGTGCCAGCAGCCAAGGACAGGGCAAGCTGTTTTTT.

The chain employs TRBV24-1 and TRBJ1-2, with no clear D. V was cut by 0 bases and J by 6 bases, with 10 bases left in between. Germline-derived CDR1 and CDR2 are KGHDR and SFDVKD. This CDR3 has 14 residues. The CDR3 DNA sequence: TGTGCCACCAGTGATTTGTACGGGTTGGATGGCTACACCTTC. Its protein product is CATSDLYGLDGYTF.

Many counts were recorded for this clonotype. J is TRBJ1-2 and V is TRBV10-3, with D unclear. CDR3 size: 14 residues. The V gene's germline CDR1 is ENHRY and CDR2 SYGVKD. V was trimmed by 10 bases and J by 1 base, leaving 16 bases between them. The CDR3 sequence: CATCFREGNYGYTF. The CDR3 DNA sequence: TGTGCCACCTGCTTTCGAGAGGGTAACTATGGCTACACCTTC.

This clonotype was seen repeatedly, ten times or more. The genes are TRBV7-2 and TRBJ2-7; D is undetermined. Germline CDR1 SGHTA, CDR2 FQGNSA. The CDR3 is 15 amino acids. The ends were cut back, 5 bases at V and 5 bases at J, with 19 bases in the middle. CDR3 loop: CASSQLPVGIDEQYF. The CDR3 bases are TGTGCCAGCAGCCAATTACCAGTGGGGATCGACGAGCAGTACTTC. Full variable domain (remainder filled in from reference TRBV7-2 and TRBJ2-7): GAGVSQSPSNKVTEKGKDVELRCDPISGHTALYWYRQSLGQGLEFLIYFQGNSAPDKSGLPSDRFSAERTGGSVSTLTIQRTQQEDSAVYLCASSQLPVGIDEQYFGPGTRLTVT.

This clonotype has a handful of counts. The rearrangement joins TRBV18 to TRBJ2-2, with D unresolved. The CDR3 extends over 15 amino acids. With 0 bases removed from V and 5 bases from J, the gap between germline ends came to 10 bases. CDR1 and CDR2 from the germline V gene are KGHSH and LQKENI. The CDR3 region is CASSPPAISTGELFF. CDR3 DNA: TGTGCCAGCTCACCACCGGCGATTTCAACCGGGGAGCTGTTTTTT.

The chain's CDR3 is CASSFGPRGSQPQHF. The CDR3 DNA reads as TGTGCCAGCAGTTTTGGGCCTAGAGGTTCCCAGCCCCAGCATTTT. The chain combines TRBV12-3 or TRBV12-4 with TRBJ1-5; unclear D gene. This CDR3 region has 15 residues. V dropped 3 bases and J dropped 7 bases, with 16 bases sitting between them.

This clonotype showed up just once. The chain carries TRBV30 and TRBJ1-5, with D possibly matching TRBD1 (5 bases). The V end lost 4 bases, the J end lost 5 bases, and 18 bases lay between the germline ends. Germline V gives CDR1 GTSNPN, CDR2 SVGIG (reference sequence). The CDR3 sequence is 15 residues long. CDR3 region: CAWNPTGRRDQPQHF. The DNA for the CDR3 is TGTGCCTGGAATCCTACAGGCCGCAGGGATCAGCCCCAGCATTTT. The variable domain in full, completed from reference TRBV30 and TRBJ1-5, reads SQTIHQWPATLVQPVGSPLSLECTVEGTSNPNLYWYRQAAGRGLQLLFYSVGIGQISSEVPQNLSASRPQDRQFILSSKKLLLSDSGFYLCAWNPTGRRDQPQHFGDGTRLSIL.

This clonotype was picked up many times. The chain has TRBV28 and TRBJ2-5; 9 bases align to TRBD2. Germline trimming cut 3 bases from V and 5 bases from J; bases unmatched to any gene: 10. There are 16 residues in the CDR3. The germline V gene has CDR1 MDHEN and CDR2 SYDVKM. The DNA for the CDR3 is TGTGCCAGCAGTTTTAACTCCGGCGGGGGGGGGGAGACCCAGTACTTC. Its translation: CASSFNSGGGGETQYF.

This chain joins TRBV7-3 and TRBJ1-1; TRBD1 might be the D (5 bases). Looked up from germline, CDR1 is SGHTA and CDR2 is FQGTGA. V was shortened by 2 bases and J by 4 bases, with 14 bases between the two germline ends. This CDR3 comprises 15 residues. The CDR3 is CASSLGKGESTEAFF. The CDR3 DNA reads as TGTGCCAGCAGCTTAGGTAAAGGGGAGAGCACTGAAGCTTTCTTT.

In its sample, this clonotype was seen many times. This sequence joins TRBV6-1 and TRBJ1-2; 8 positions agree with TRBD1. Germline loops: CDR1 MNHNS, CDR2 SASEGT. The CDR3 spans 14 residues. The V and J ends lost 4 bases and 8 bases, in that order; junction bases with no gene match: 9. The CDR3 loop reads CASSARQGNRGYTF. The CDR3 DNA reads as TGTGCCAGCAGTGCCAGACAGGGGAATCGAGGCTACACCTTC.